Listed here are 30 T cell receptor beta chains from one sample, sequenced in a study of T cell changes during pregnancy in multiple sclerosis. Sequencing used immunoSEQ multiplex PCR; TCRdb keeps in-frame clones, though not all of them. The table has approximately 69,000 clones, about 95% seen once; the top ten hold 0.58%. The input for sequencing was peripheral blood, taken in the third trimester of pregnancy. The receptors were sampled from a female donor with multiple sclerosis, enrolled in a pregnancy study.

The gene calls are TRBV4-3 and TRBJ2-3; D not resolved. CDR1 and CDR2 from the germline V gene are LGHNA and YSLEER. This CDR3 is 15 amino acids long. Trimming left V 4 bases short and J 1 base short, with 12 bases between. The CDR3 loop reads CASSPRGTGTDTQYF. CDR3 nucleotide sequence: TGCGCCAGCAGCCCTCGCGGCACTGGCACAGATACGCAGTATTTT.

The V gene is TRBV30, the J gene TRBJ1-2, with D perhaps matching TRBD1 (5 bases). CDR1 is GTSNPN, CDR2 SVGIG, per germline (reference sequence). V was clipped by 2 bases and J by 6 bases, with 7 bases between them. The CDR3 runs 11 residues. In nucleotides, the CDR3 is TGTGCCTGGAGTCCAGGGAATGGCTACACCTTC. This gives the protein CAWSPGNGYTF. The variable domain in full, with the rest retrieved from reference TRBV30 and TRBJ1-2, is SQTIHQWPATLVQPVGSPLSLECTVEGTSNPNLYWYRQAAGRGLQLLFYSVGIGQISSEVPQNLSASRPQDRQFILSSKKLLLSDSGFYLCAWSPGNGYTFGSGTRLTVV.

This clone was found once. CDR3 sequence: CASSLGLAGGPETQYF. The DNA for the CDR3 is TGTGCCAGCAGCTTGGGACTAGCGGGGGGGCCGGAGACCCAGTACTTC. This chain uses TRBV5-6 with TRBJ2-5, with 14 bases matching TRBD2. Trimming cost V 0 bases and J 5 bases; bases outside gene matches: 3. CDR1 is SGHDT and CDR2 is YYEEEE in the germline V gene. This CDR3 comprises 16 residues.

This clone was counted a single time. CDR3 residues: CASSYSQGGTEAFF. CDR3 bases: TGTGCCAGCAGTTACTCGCAGGGGGGTACTGAAGCTTTCTTT. The rearrangement links TRBV6-6 to TRBJ1-1; TRBD1 matches at 7 bases. The CDR3 totals 14 residues. The germline gives CDR1 MNHNY, CDR2 SVGAGI (reference sequence). The V and J ends lost 0 bases and 5 bases, in that order; junction bases with no gene match: 3.

The chain employs TRBV4-1 and TRBJ1-2; 7 positions agree with TRBD1. CDR1 is MGHRA and CDR2 is YSYEKL in the germline V gene. The CDR3 has 15 residues. The trim removed 1 base at V and 4 bases at J, leaving 6 bases unmatched. The chain's CDR3 is CASSQGPNRGYGYTF. The CDR3 DNA follows: TGCGCCAGCAGCCAAGGCCCCAACAGGGGCTATGGCTACACCTTC.

This clone was seen just once. The chain employs TRBV27 and TRBJ1-1; D remains unclear. The V end was cut by 0 bases, the J end by 1 base, with 3 bases between. From germline, CDR1 is MNHEY and CDR2 SMNVEV (reference sequence). The CDR3 loop spans 13 amino acids. The CDR3 DNA sequence: TGTGCCAGCAGTTTATCCAAGAACACTGAAGCTTTCTTT. Amino acid sequence: CASSLSKNTEAFF.

The rearrangement joins TRBV15 to TRBJ2-3, with 8 bases aligning to TRBD2. The junction had 12 bases not matched to a gene; V was cut back by 3 bases and J by 4 bases. The CDR3 length is 17 residues. Germline V lookup: CDR1 LNHNV, CDR2 YYDKDF (reference sequence). Here the CDR3 DNA reads TGTGCCACCAGCAGCGGTTCTGGCGGGGGGCGGGCAGATACGCAGTATTTT. Its protein product is CATSSGSGGGRADTQYF.

The V gene is TRBV19, the J gene TRBJ2-5, with 10 bases fitting TRBD2. V lost 4 bases and J lost 1; bases outside the gene matches: 0. There are 14 residues in the CDR3. Germline CDR1 reads LNHDA; CDR2 reads SQIVND (reference sequence). CDR3 sequence reads: CASSRTSGQETQYF. CDR3 coding DNA: TGTGCCAGTAGTAGGACTAGCGGCCAAGAGACCCAGTACTTC.

This chain links TRBV5-1 with TRBJ2-3; 11 bases are a match to TRBD2. The length of the CDR3 is 16 residues. V lost 4 bases and J lost 2; bases outside the gene matches: 6. Germline loops: CDR1 SGHRS, CDR2 YFSETQ. The DNA for the CDR3 is TGCGCCAGCAGCCCCGAGACTAGCGGGGTCACAGATACGCAGTATTTT. Residues: CASSPETSGVTDTQYF.

The chain has TRBV4-3 and TRBJ1-4; tentative D call: TRBD1 (5 bases). CDR1 LGHNA and CDR2 YSLEER come from the germline V gene. The length of the CDR3 is 17 residues. Trimming left V 0 bases short and J 7 bases short, with 18 bases between. The CDR3 DNA is TGCGCCAGCAGCCAAGAATTAGCTGGGGGGGGATTTGAAAAACTGTTTTTT. This encodes CASSQELAGGGFEKLFF.

This clone was seen once. This chain uses TRBV6-6 with TRBJ2-5; a possible D gene is TRBD2 (6 bases). The germline CDR1 and CDR2 sequences are MNHNY and SVGAGI (reference sequence). Trimming took off 4 bases at V and 5 bases at J, with 14 bases between the two ends. The length of the CDR3 is 14 residues. The CDR3 here is CASSSNGGGETQYF. CDR3 DNA: TGTGCCAGCAGTTCCAACGGGGGTGGGGAGACCCAGTACTTC.

The chain couples TRBV4-1 to TRBJ1-1; 8 bases fit TRBD1. The length of the CDR3 is 15 residues. CDR1 and CDR2 (germline): MGHRA, YSYEKL. Trimming removed 0 bases from V and 1 base from J; junction bases left unmatched: 1. The CDR3 coding sequence is TGCGCCAGCAGCCAAGACGGGACAGGGAACACTGAAGCTTTCTTT. Residues: CASSQDGTGNTEAFF.

V usage is TRBV9 and J usage is TRBJ2-2; perhaps TRBD2 as D (6 bases). The ends were cut back, 4 bases at V and 0 bases at J, with 10 bases in the middle. The CDR3 is made up of 15 amino acids. Germline CDR1 and CDR2: SGDLS and YYNGEE. The CDR3: CASSLTGANTGELFF. In nucleotides, the CDR3 is TGTGCCAGCAGCCTTACGGGGGCGAACACCGGGGAGCTGTTTTTT.

The chain uses TRBV7-2 and TRBJ2-2; 8 bases match TRBD1. The CDR3 sequence is 14 residues long. The ends lost 4 bases at V and 6 bases at J; junction bases unmatched: 4. Germline V lookup: CDR1 SGHTA, CDR2 FQGNSA. The CDR3 region is CASSSDRVSGELFF. CDR3 in DNA: TGTGCCAGCAGCTCGGACAGGGTGTCCGGGGAGCTGTTTTTT.

This sequence joins TRBV7-3 and TRBJ2-3; TRBD2 might be the D (6 bases). The CDR3 has 17 amino acids. V lost 5 bases, J lost 5 bases, and 23 bases lay in between. CDR1 SGHTA and CDR2 FQGTGA come from the germline V gene. DNA of the CDR3: TGTGCCAGCAGCCATATCCCGCGGGGAATTGGGCAAGATACGCAGTATTTT. As protein: CASSHIPRGIGQDTQYF.

CDR3 protein: CASSRDRGHEQFF. The CDR3 coding sequence is TGTGCTAGCTCCCGGGACAGGGGTCATGAGCAGTTCTTC. The gene calls are TRBV12-5 and TRBJ2-1, with TRBD1 identical over 10 bases. Unmatched junction bases numbered 7, after V lost 9 bases and J lost 8 bases. Germline V lookup: CDR1 LGHNT, CDR2 FRNRAP. The CDR3 contains 13 residues.

This chain joins TRBV4-1 and TRBJ1-4; weak D call: TRBD1 (5 bases). Per the germline V gene, CDR1 is MGHRA and CDR2 is YSYEKL. This CDR3 is built from 18 residues. Trimming removed 3 bases from V and 4 bases from J, with 21 bases in between. CDR3 nucleotides: TGCGCCAGCAGCCAGGGACTAATCGGGGTTTTTGTTAATGAAAAACTGTTTTTT. This sequence encodes CASSQGLIGVFVNEKLFF.

The chain couples TRBV6-6 to TRBJ1-5; a weak D match, TRBD1 (6 bases). The CDR3 consists of 13 residues. Per germline, CDR1 MNHNY and CDR2 SVGAGI (reference sequence). V lost 6 bases and J 6 bases, leaving 12 bases between the germline ends. The CDR3 spells CASRHREGQPQHF. The CDR3 DNA sequence: TGTGCCAGCAGACACAGGGAGGGTCAGCCCCAGCATTTT.

CDR3 region: CASSLDNAQPQHF. CDR3 DNA: TGTGCCAGCAGCTTAGATAACGCGCAGCCCCAGCATTTT. The genes are TRBV7-2 and TRBJ1-5; no clear D gene. CDR3 length: 13 residues. CDR1 and CDR2 (germline): SGHTA, FQGNSA. The V and J ends lost 1 base and 7 bases respectively, with 8 bases between them.

V and J are TRBV6-5 and TRBJ1-1; TRBD1 might be the D (6 bases). Germline V gene data show CDR1 as MNHEY and CDR2 as SVGAGI. CDR3 length equals 15 residues. V was cut by 7 bases and J by 0 bases, with 15 bases left in between. CDR3 bases: TGTGCCAGCACCCAGGTGACAGGAATGAACACTGAAGCTTTCTTT. Encoded protein: CASTQVTGMNTEAFF.

J is TRBJ1-2 and V is TRBV5-6; 9 nucleotides line up with TRBD1. J gave up 5 bases and V 4 bases, and 12 bases lay outside the gene matches. Germline V gene data show CDR1 as SGHDT and CDR2 as YYEEEE. This CDR3 has 16 amino acids. This chain's CDR3 is CASSPLGTGHKYGYTF. In nucleotides, the CDR3 is TGTGCCAGCAGCCCACTGGGGACAGGGCATAAATATGGCTACACCTTC.

The rearrangement uses TRBV7-9 and TRBJ2-5; 7 bases agree with TRBD1. The V gene's germline CDR1 is SEHNR and CDR2 FQNEAQ (reference sequence). Trimming took 5 bases from V and 1 from J; bases not matched to a gene: 4. The CDR3 is 14 amino acids. The CDR3 bases are TGTGCCAGCAGCCCCACAGGGGTCCAAGAGACCCAGTACTTC. Its protein is CASSPTGVQETQYF.

V usage is TRBV7-9 and J usage is TRBJ2-3; 7 bases align to TRBD2. After removal of 2 bases from V and 1 base from J, the junction contained 3 bases not matched to a gene. The CDR3 has 15 residues. CDR1 is SEHNR and CDR2 is FQNEAQ in the germline V gene (reference sequence). DNA for the CDR3: TGTGCCAGCAGCTTAACGGCGGGGGGCACAGATACGCAGTATTTT. Protein: CASSLTAGGTDTQYF.

This clone was counted a few times. The rearrangement uses TRBV7-2 and TRBJ2-7; TRBD1 is a possible D gene (5 bases). V was trimmed by 1 base and J by 3 bases, leaving 16 bases between them. Germline V lookup: CDR1 SGHTA, CDR2 FQGNSA. The CDR3 spans 16 residues. Here the CDR3 reads CASSLGARQTLYEQYF. As DNA, the CDR3 is TGTGCCAGCAGCTTAGGGGCCAGACAGACCCTCTACGAGCAGTACTTC.

The chain employs TRBV4-2 and TRBJ2-7; 9 positions match TRBD1. Unmatched junction bases numbered 8, after V lost 0 bases and J lost 2 bases. CDR1 and CDR2 (germline): LGHNA, YNFKEQ. The CDR3 contains 17 residues. CDR3 loop: CASSQDQVTGGTYEQYF. The CDR3 coding sequence is TGTGCCAGCAGCCAAGATCAGGTCACAGGGGGCACCTACGAGCAGTACTTC.

The gene calls are TRBV18 and TRBJ2-1; a weak D match, TRBD2 (5 bases). This CDR3 contains 12 residues. Germline loops: CDR1 KGHSH, CDR2 LQKENI. Trimming removed 6 bases from V and 8 bases from J, with 11 bases in between. In nucleotides, the CDR3 is TGTGCCAGCTCCCTTATCGGGGATGAGCAGTTCTTC. The encoded protein is CASSLIGDEQFF.

The chain employs TRBV6-4 and TRBJ1-3; no firm D call. Germline V lookup: CDR1 MRHNA, CDR2 SNTAGT. V was pared by 3 bases and J by 2 bases, with 5 bases between. CDR3 size: 13 residues. In DNA form, the CDR3 reads TGTGCCAGCAGTGATCGGGCTGGAAACACCATATATTTT. Translated, it gives CASSDRAGNTIYF.

This clone came up once. The chain recombines TRBV2 with TRBJ2-5; 7 bases are a match to TRBD2. Trimming took 6 bases from V and 6 from J; bases not matched to a gene: 7. Germline CDR1 is SNHLY and CDR2 is FYNNEI. The CDR3 totals 13 residues. This CDR3 reads CASRAGREQTQYF. The CDR3 coding sequence is TGTGCCAGCAGGGCAGGGAGGGAGCAGACCCAGTACTTC.

The V call is TRBV4-3, the J call TRBJ1-4; TRBD1 agrees at 7 bases. V was clipped by 4 bases and J by 3 bases; unmatched bases: 5. The CDR3 has 15 amino acids. Per the germline V gene, CDR1 is LGHNA and CDR2 is YSLEER. The CDR3 bases are TGCGCCAGCAGCCCCGGGGACAGCTCTAATGAAAAACTGTTTTTT. Protein sequence: CASSPGDSSNEKLFF.

The chain combines TRBV6-8 with TRBJ2-3; TRBD2 matches 15 bases. The germline gives CDR1 MNHGY, CDR2 SAAAGT. This CDR3 has 19 amino acids. Trimming cost V 7 bases and J 1 base; bases outside gene matches: 12. Here the CDR3 reads CASNSRPGLAGGGTDTQYF. The CDR3 bases are TGTGCCAGCAATTCGAGGCCGGGACTAGCGGGGGGAGGCACAGATACGCAGTATTTT.